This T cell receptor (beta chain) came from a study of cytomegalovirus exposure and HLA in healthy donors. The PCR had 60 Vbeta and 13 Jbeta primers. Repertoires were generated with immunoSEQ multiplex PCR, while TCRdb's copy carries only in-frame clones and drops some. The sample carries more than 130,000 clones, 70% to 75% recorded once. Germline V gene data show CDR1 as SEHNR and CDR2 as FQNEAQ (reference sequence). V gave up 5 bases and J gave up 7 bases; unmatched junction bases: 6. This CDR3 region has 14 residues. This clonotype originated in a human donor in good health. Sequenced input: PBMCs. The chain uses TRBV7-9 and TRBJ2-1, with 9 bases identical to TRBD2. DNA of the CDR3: TGTGCCAGCAGCCCTAGCGGGACTGGGAATGAGCAGTTCTTC. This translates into CASSPSGTGNEQFF.